Following are 2 T cell receptor beta chains from one sample sequenced in a study of human T cells and chemical hapten exposure. Indicated time point: patch test 1, 2 weeks after DPC sensitization. Regarding treatment: therapeutic diphenylcyclopropenone sensitization with weekly scalp DPC. Via MiXCR, TCRdb re-called the RACE reads, giving one row per CDR3 protein. Of around 71,000 distinct CDR3 sequences in the sample, more than 8% were seen once. Specimen: whole blood, collected in connection with sensitization to the hapten diphenylcyclopropenone (DPC). These receptors came from a woman aged 40 to 55 with alopecia areata. Some clones in this sample may be carry-over from other donors' samples.

This clonotype came up a few times. This chain links TRBV20-1 with TRBJ1-3; 7 bases are a match to TRBD1. The junction had 11 bases not matched to a gene; V was cut back by 7 bases and J by 5 bases. Germline CDR1 reads DFQATT; CDR2 reads SNEGSKA (reference sequence). The CDR3 contains 14 residues. The CDR3 nucleotides are TGCAGTGTCACCCAGGGGGGAGCCAGAAACACCATATATTTT. Its protein product is CSVTQGGARNTIYF.

At least ten counts were recorded for this clonotype. The rearrangement joins TRBV6-2 or TRBV6-3 to TRBJ2-1; 9 bases fit TRBD2. The J segment lost 5 bases and the V segment lost 7 bases, leaving 6 bases of the junction unmatched. The CDR3 is made up of 14 amino acids. Germline CDR1 and CDR2: MNHEY and SVGEGT. CDR3 amino acids: CASTGTSPNNEQFF. CDR3 nucleotides: TGTGCCAGCACCGGGACTAGCCCCAACAATGAGCAGTTCTTC.